The rows below give T cell receptor beta chains drawn from one sample of a study of T cell responses to AZD1222 COVID-19 vaccine. Data came from immunoSEQ multiplex PCR; TCRdb stores just in-frame clones and leaves some out. The sample holds more than 140,000 clones, more than 75% seen once. Specimen: peripheral blood, collected on day 0 of AZD1222 vaccination. All receptors derive from an adult in good health. Each CDR3 is given with its conserved first and last residue. The D gene is left open where the match is weak. The size of a clone is reported for some rows only, either as once, few or many, or as a class for expanded clones.

length,V,J,D,size,CDR3,DNA
12,TRBV2,TRBJ2-3,-,-,CASSANGDTQYF,TGTGCCAGCAGTGCGAACGGTGATACGCAGTATTTT
19,TRBV24-1,TRBJ2-6,-,-,CATHPFDRRKVSGANVLTF,TGTGCCACCCATCCTTTTGACAGGAGGAAAGTCTCTGGGGCCAACGTCCTGACTTTC
16,TRBV27,TRBJ2-7,-,-,CASSLPRDRPNYEQYF,TGTGCCAGCAGTTTACCCCGGGACCGACCAAACTACGAGCAGTACTTC
18,TRBV28,TRBJ2-5,TRBD1,-,CASSGQGVLETAEETQYF,TGTGCCAGCAGCGGACAGGGTGTCCTGGAAACCGCTGAAGAGACCCAGTACTTC
14,TRBV2,TRBJ1-2,-,-,CASSEFRMPAGYTF,TGTGCCAGCAGTGAGTTTAGGATGCCCGCTGGCTACACCTTC
14,TRBV6-5,TRBJ1-4,-,-,CASSYSPGAEKLFF,TGTGCCAGCAGTTACTCCCCAGGGGCTGAAAAACTGTTTTTT
14,TRBV19,TRBJ2-3,-,-,CASSPRQYTDTQYF,TGTGCCAGTAGTCCACGACAGTACACAGATACGCAGTATTTT
15,TRBV9,TRBJ1-4,TRBD1,-,CASSERGGEVEKLFF,TGTGCCAGCAGCGAGAGAGGGGGCGAGGTTGAAAAACTGTTTTTT
15,TRBV9,TRBJ2-7,TRBD2,-,CASSVSWEGNYEQYF,TGTGCCAGCAGCGTTAGCTGGGAGGGTAACTACGAGCAGTACTTC
15,TRBV28,TRBJ2-3,-,-,CASSSLAVTTDTQYF,TGTGCCAGCAGTTCCTTAGCGGTAACCACAGATACGCAGTATTTT
13,TRBV18,TRBJ2-7,TRBD1,-,CASSKGQTYEQYF,TGTGCCAGCTCAAAGGGACAGACCTACGAGCAGTACTTC
14,TRBV10-3,TRBJ2-1,TRBD2,-,CAIRAGEAYNEQFF,TGTGCCATCAGGGCGGGGGAAGCCTACAATGAGCAGTTCTTC
17,TRBV7-2,TRBJ2-3,-,-,CASSSPLDGTIAATQYF,TGTGCCAGCAGCTCCCCCCTCGACGGGACGATTGCGGCTACGCAGTATTTT
14,TRBV6-4,TRBJ2-3,-,once,CASSVGRNTDTQYF,TGTGCCAGCAGTGTTGGTCGCAACACAGATACGCAGTATTTT
13,TRBV2,TRBJ2-3,-,-,CASISEITDTQYF,TGTGCCAGCATTAGCGAGATCACAGATACGCAGTATTTT
13,TRBV25-1,TRBJ1-2,-,-,CASSGGGLGDYTF,TGTGCCAGCAGTGGAGGGGGGCTGGGGGACTACACCTTC
14,TRBV27,TRBJ2-7,-,-,CASSPDKRVNEQYF,TGTGCCAGCAGTCCCGATAAGCGGGTAAACGAGCAGTACTTC
15,TRBV7-9,TRBJ1-1,-,-,CASSRPGFSDTEAFF,TGTGCCAGCAGCCGACCAGGGTTTTCGGACACTGAAGCTTTCTTT
14,TRBV6-5,TRBJ2-7,-,-,CASSPRDLSYEQYF,TGTGCCAGCAGTCCCCGGGACCTCTCCTACGAGCAGTACTTC
15,TRBV5-4,TRBJ2-5,TRBD2,-,CASSSTSGRSETQYF,TGTGCCAGCAGCTCGACTAGCGGGAGATCGGAGACCCAGTACTTC
16,TRBV5-1,TRBJ2-1,-,once,CASSLARRGQTAEQFF,TGCGCCAGCAGCTTGGCCCGTAGGGGTCAAACGGCTGAGCAGTTCTTC
16,TRBV4-3,TRBJ2-3,TRBD2,-,CASSPSGRAGTDTQYF,TGCGCCAGCAGCCCCAGCGGGAGGGCCGGCACAGATACGCAGTATTTT
11,TRBV5-4,TRBJ2-5,-,-,CASSSPETQYF,TGTGCCAGCAGCTCCCCGGAGACCCAGTACTTC
14,TRBV29-1,TRBJ2-1,TRBD2,-,CSVKAGGPYNEQFF,TGCAGCGTTAAAGCGGGAGGGCCCTACAATGAGCAGTTCTTC
13,TRBV3-1/TRBV3-2,TRBJ2-1,-,-,CASSPSLASEQFF,TGTGCCAGCAGCCCATCCCTAGCGTCTGAGCAGTTCTTC
13,TRBV19,TRBJ1-5,TRBD1,-,CATADRLDQPQHF,TGTGCCACCGCGGACAGGCTGGATCAGCCCCAGCATTTT
14,TRBV16,TRBJ2-1,-,-,CASSQQFSDGEQFF,TGTGCCAGCAGCCAACAATTCAGTGACGGTGAGCAGTTCTTC